The next 2 T cell receptor beta chains were all read from a single sample in a study of blood T cell repertoires in COVID-19. Sequencing used immunoSEQ multiplex PCR; TCRdb keeps in-frame clones, though not all of them. The sample contains about 250,000 clones, roughly 89% of which appear only once. Sequencing used peripheral blood. The receptors were gathered from a woman in her thirties or forties who had recovered from COVID-19.

The chain carries TRBV19 and TRBJ1-6, with D hard to call. Per germline, CDR1 LNHDA and CDR2 SQIVND (reference sequence). Trimming stripped 10 bases from V and 6 bases from J, with 19 bases between. The CDR3 loop spans 15 amino acids. This chain's CDR3 is CATRETAVLNSPLHF. Written as DNA, the CDR3 is TGTGCCACCCGAGAGACGGCGGTCCTTAATTCACCCCTCCACTTT.

The V gene is TRBV9, the J gene TRBJ1-3; D not resolved. Germline values: CDR1 SGDLS, CDR2 YYNGEE. The CDR3 is 15 residues long. The germline V and J ends were trimmed by 4 bases and 0 bases, with 11 bases remaining between them. For the CDR3, the DNA is TGTGCCAGCAGCTCAACCCCAGGCTCTGGAAACACCATATATTTT. It codes for CASSSTPGSGNTIYF.